This T cell receptor beta chain was documented in a study of T-cell memory formation after mild COVID-19. Study-wide results and limits: Nothing showed for sure that second-wave clones peaking on day 37 were SARS-CoV-2 specific. Shrinking CD4+ clones were chiefly CM and EM; CD8+ ones were chiefly EMRA.

A few counts support this clonotype. Its antigen is not identified. UMIs and sample barcodes were carried by the TCR alpha and TCR beta cDNA libraries that 5'RACE produced using constant-segment primers. MiXCR was run by TCRdb on the 5' RACE reads, yielding one entry per CDR3 protein. The table shows approximately 290,000 distinct CDR3 sequences, with over 7% occurring only once. This CDR3 has 15 amino acids. Trimming took off 0 bases at V and 4 bases at J, with 12 bases between the two ends. Germline V gives CDR1 MNHEY, CDR2 SVGAGI. The chain is built from TRBV6-5 and TRBJ1-2; the D is unclear. The receptor was derived from a man aged 18 to 30 who had mild COVID-19 (a few samples of this study predate the infection). Cell type and time point are not known. Sequencing was done on a sample of PBMCs or a T cell subset sorted from them (not recorded which). As DNA, the CDR3 is TGTGCCAGCAGTTACTCCAGGACGGCACCCTATGGCTACACCTTC. Its protein is CASSYSRTAPYGYTF.